The next 18 T cell receptor beta chains were all read from a single sample in a study of control samples from healthy donors and cancer patients. The table came from immunoSEQ multiplex PCR; TCRdb's copy has only in-frame clones and leaves some out. The sample gives about 73,000 clones, roughly 90% of which show up once; under 5% is in the top ten. The sequencing sample was made of blood. These receptors originate from a woman aged 45-65 years in good health.

CDR3 protein: CASTPTDGSYEQYF. The CDR3 coding sequence is TGTGCCAGCACTCCGACGGACGGGTCCTACGAGCAGTACTTC. The chain recombines TRBV6-6 with TRBJ2-7; D is uncertain. Germline CDR1 reads MNHNY; CDR2 reads SVGAGI (reference sequence). The ends were cut back, 7 bases at V and 1 base at J, with 14 bases in the middle. The CDR3 runs to 14 residues.

The J gene is TRBJ2-2, the V gene TRBV6-5; 11 nucleotides match TRBD2. Trimming took 6 bases from V and 7 from J; bases not matched to a gene: 7. This CDR3 has 15 residues. The germline gives CDR1 MNHEY, CDR2 SVGAGI. CDR3 sequence (DNA): TGTGCCAGCAGCCACACTAGCGGGAGAGGCGGGGAGCTGTTTTTT. Its translation is CASSHTSGRGGELFF.

This clone was seen a few times. J is TRBJ2-6 and V is TRBV6-1; 9 nucleotides align to TRBD1. CDR1 and CDR2 from the germline V gene are MNHNS and SASEGT. The V gene end was trimmed by 4 bases and the J gene end by 1 base; junction bases not matched to a gene: 14. The CDR3 runs 20 residues. The CDR3 coding sequence is TGTGCCAGCAGTGCCCGCTCGGGACAGGGCGGGAGTTCTGGGGCCAACGTCCTGACTTTC. It is translated as CASSARSGQGGSSGANVLTF.

The rearrangement links TRBV7-6 to TRBJ2-6; 7 bases align to TRBD2. This CDR3 has 18 amino acids. Germline trimming cut 5 bases from V and 0 bases from J; bases unmatched to any gene: 10. Germline CDR1 reads SGHVS; CDR2 reads FNYEAQ. The CDR3 DNA follows: TGTGCCAGCAGCCCATTCCGCGGGGGAAGCTCTGGGGCCAACGTCCTGACTTTC. It specifies CASSPFRGGSSGANVLTF.

This chain links TRBV14 with TRBJ2-5; 9 bases agree with TRBD2. The CDR3 sequence is 17 residues long. V shed 1 base, J shed 9 bases, and the junction held 15 bases outside the gene matches. CDR1 and CDR2 from the germline V gene are SGHDN and FVKESK. As DNA, the CDR3 is TGTGCCAGCAGCCAAGGGGGTAGCGGGAGTCTCGGGAAGCCCCAGTACTTC. It codes for CASSQGGSGSLGKPQYF.

V gene TRBV5-8 combines with J gene TRBJ2-3, with TRBD2 matching over 9 bases. Trimming took 4 bases from V and 2 from J; bases not matched to a gene: 11. The germline V gene has CDR1 SGHTS and CDR2 YDEGEE. The CDR3 covers 17 residues. Written as DNA, the CDR3 is TGTGCCAGCAGCCCACCGTGGACTAGCGACTCCACAGATACGCAGTATTTT. This sequence encodes CASSPPWTSDSTDTQYF. Full variable domain (outside the CDR3, taken from reference TRBV5-8 and TRBJ2-3): EAGVTQSPTHLIKTRGQQATLRCSPISGHTSVYWYQQALGLGLQFLLWYDEGEERNRGNFPPRFSGRQFPNYSSELNVNALELEDSALYLCASSPPWTSDSTDTQYFGPGTRLTVL.

V and J are TRBV7-9 and TRBJ2-2; no clear D. Trimming stripped 5 bases from V and 4 bases from J, with 5 bases between. Germline CDR1 and CDR2: SEHNR and FQNEAQ (reference sequence). The CDR3 covers 12 residues. The DNA for the CDR3 is TGTGCCAGCAGCCCCACCACCGGGGAGCTGTTTTTT. Translation: CASSPTTGELFF.

V and J are TRBV29-1 and TRBJ1-2; D call uncertain. The germline CDR1 and CDR2 sequences are SQVTM and ANQGSEA. CDR3 length equals 12 residues. The V gene lost 7 bases and the J gene lost 7 bases, with 16 bases spanning the gap. The CDR3 DNA reads as TGCAGCGATACACCTACGTCCTCTGGCTACACCTTC. Translating it yields CSDTPTSSGYTF.

CDR3 amino acids: CASSEFRGRPADTQYF. The CDR3 nucleotides are TGTGCCAGCAGTGAGTTCCGCGGGAGGCCGGCAGATACGCAGTATTTT. J is TRBJ2-3 and V is TRBV25-1; the match to TRBD2 covers 8 bases. Trimming at V came to 3 bases and at J to 4 bases, leaving 9 bases not matched to a gene. Germline-derived CDR1 and CDR2 are MGHDK and SYGVNS. CDR3 length: 16 residues.

The CDR3 DNA reads as TGTGCCAGCAGCCAAAGAGGGATCGTCGAGACCCAGTACTTC. As protein: CASSQRGIVETQYF. The rearrangement joins TRBV3-1 (or the pseudogene TRBV3-2) to TRBJ2-5; D is perhaps TRBD2 (5 bases). The CDR3 consists of 14 residues. In germline, CDR1 is LGHDT, CDR2 YNNKEL (reference sequence). Trimming pared 2 bases from V and 5 bases from J, leaving 12 bases between.

This chain links TRBV7-9 with TRBJ2-7; TRBD2 matches at 7 bases. Germline V gene lookup returns CDR1 SEHNR and CDR2 FQNEAQ (reference sequence). Trimming cost V 5 bases and J 6 bases; bases outside gene matches: 10. The CDR3 totals 14 residues. The CDR3 sequence: CASSPRNGRREQYF. The DNA for the CDR3 is TGTGCCAGCAGCCCTAGAAACGGGAGGCGCGAGCAGTACTTC.

V is TRBV6-6 and J is TRBJ1-5, with D tentatively TRBD1 (6 bases). There are 14 residues in the CDR3. V lost 4 bases, J lost 1 base, and 8 bases lay in between. The germline V gene encodes CDR1 MNHNY and CDR2 SVGAGI (reference sequence). The CDR3 sequence: CASSSGQSNQPQHF. Written as DNA, the CDR3 is TGTGCCAGCAGTTCCGGACAGAGCAATCAGCCCCAGCATTTT.

The J gene is TRBJ2-5, the V gene TRBV5-1, with 7 bases lining up with TRBD1. Germline trimming cut 4 bases from V and 1 base from J; bases unmatched to any gene: 10. The CDR3 has 16 residues. Germline V gives CDR1 SGHRS, CDR2 YFSETQ. CDR3 DNA: TGCGCCAGCAGCCCACAGACAGGGATCCTCCAAGAGACCCAGTACTTC. Its protein is CASSPQTGILQETQYF. The full variable domain, completed using reference TRBV5-1 and TRBJ2-5, is KAGVTQTPRYLIKTRGQQVTLSCSPISGHRSVSWYQQTPGQGLQFLFEYFSETQRNKGNFPGRFSGRQFSNSRSEMNVSTLELGDSALYLCASSPQTGILQETQYFGPGTRLLVL.

The chain combines TRBV28 with TRBJ2-7; TRBD1 aligns across 7 bases. The germline gives CDR1 MDHEN, CDR2 SYDVKM. V was clipped by 5 bases and J by 6 bases; unmatched bases: 10. The CDR3 is 14 residues long. The DNA of the CDR3 is TGTGCCAGCAGTCCGACCGACAGGGATAGCGAGCAGTACTTC. Translated: CASSPTDRDSEQYF.

The rearrangement links TRBV19 to TRBJ2-7; D is ambiguous. The CDR3 is 13 residues long. V was clipped by 9 bases and J by 2 bases, with 14 bases between them. The germline V gene has CDR1 LNHDA and CDR2 SQIVND (reference sequence). This CDR3 reads CASARARTYEQYF. CDR3 DNA sequence: TGTGCCAGCGCCCGGGCAAGGACCTACGAGCAGTACTTC.

This chain links TRBV14 with TRBJ2-2; the D call may be TRBD1 or TRBD2 (5 bases each). V was trimmed by 0 bases and J by 4 bases, leaving 12 bases between them. Germline lookup yields CDR1 SGHDN and CDR2 FVKESK. The CDR3 loop spans 16 amino acids. CDR3 nucleotides: TGTGCCAGCAGCCAAGATTACGGGGCTCGCACCGGGGAGCTGTTTTTT. This gives the protein CASSQDYGARTGELFF.

The genes are TRBV30 and TRBJ2-7, with 13 bases lining up with TRBD2. J lost 1 base, V lost 8 bases, and 2 bases had no gene match. The germline CDR1 and CDR2 sequences are GTSNPN and SVGIG (reference sequence). This CDR3 spans 13 amino acids. CDR3 in amino acids: CALTSGRSYEQYF. CDR3 nucleotide sequence: TGTGCCCTGACTAGCGGGAGGTCCTACGAGCAGTACTTC.

This clone was recorded only once. The rearrangement uses TRBV7-9 and TRBJ2-1; D remains unclear. Looked up from germline, CDR1 is SEHNR and CDR2 is FQNEAQ (reference sequence). The CDR3 runs 15 residues. Trimming left V 0 bases short and J 8 bases short, with 14 bases between. The CDR3 here is CASSLAEGRGHEQFF. The CDR3 DNA is TGTGCCAGCAGCTTAGCGGAAGGCAGAGGCCATGAGCAGTTCTTC. Based on the CDR3 plus reference TRBV7-9 and TRBJ2-1, the full variable domain is DTGVSQNPRHKITKRGQNVTFRCDPISEHNRLYWYRQTLGQGPEFLTYFQNEAQLEKSRLLSDRFSAERPKGSFSTLEIQRTEQGDSAMYLCASSLAEGRGHEQFFGPGTRLTVL.